One sample yielded the 9 T cell receptor beta chains listed below, sequenced in a study of HIV-infected children after antiretroviral therapy interruption. Treatment specified: PENTA 11 planned treatment interruption arm or continuous ART arm. The TCR library was built from RNA with a 3' RACE protocol and unique molecular identifiers. One entry per CDR3 protein, called by TCRdb with MiXCR from the 3' RACE reads. The sample lists about 86,000 distinct CDR3 sequences, less than 7% seen once, with 0.85% to 1.3% in the top ten. The sample was CD45RA+ CD4+ T cells from PBMCs, pooled from several time points, taken from a donor given antiretroviral therapy, either interrupted or continuous. This sample's subset: naive CD4+ CD45RA+ CD45RO- T cells. The receptor set was obtained from a pool of human donors with HIV.

Regarding this clonotype: This could be a read error, since a much larger clone is one nucleotide away. Because the CDR3 is missing its conserved closing phenylalanine or tryptophan, this is likely a read error. This chain connects TRBV7-2 to TRBJ2-2, with 8 positions matching TRBD1. Germline CDR1 reads SGHTA; CDR2 reads FQGNSA. The ends lost 6 bases at V and 6 bases at J; junction bases unmatched: 12. The CDR3 covers 16 residues. The CDR3 region has the DNA TGTGCCAGCAGTCCCCAGGGGGCGAGGGTGGCCGGGGAGCTGTTTTCT. It yields the protein CASSPQGARVAGELFS.

CDR3 in DNA: TGTGCCAGCAGTCACACAGGGAGCGGAAGCCCCTACGAGCAGTACTTC. Translated: CASSHTGSGSPYEQYF. V and J are TRBV25-1 and TRBJ2-7, with a possible D match to TRBD1 (6 bases). V was clipped by 5 bases and J by 2 bases, with 19 bases between them. The CDR3 is 16 amino acids. CDR1 and CDR2 from the germline V gene are MGHDK and SYGVNS.

The sample holds many counts of this clonotype. V and J are TRBV7-2 and TRBJ2-7; D not resolved. The CDR3 contains 14 residues. V lost 3 bases, J lost 1 base, and 10 bases lay in between. CDR1 is SGHTA and CDR2 is FQGNSA in the germline V gene. CDR3 in DNA: TGTGCCAGCAGCTTGACTGACCCGTCCTACGAGCAGTACTTC. Translating gives CASSLTDPSYEQYF.

This clonotype was seen at least ten times. The chain employs TRBV12-5 and TRBJ2-2; weak D call: TRBD1 (5 bases). The CDR3 consists of 16 residues. CDR1 is LGHNT, CDR2 FRNRAP, per germline. The germline V and J ends were trimmed by 0 bases and 6 bases, with 14 bases remaining between them. The DNA for the CDR3 is TGTGCTAGTGGTTTGGTAGGGGTTGTCTTCCCCGGGGAGCTGTTTTTT. Residues: CASGLVGVVFPGELFF.

This clonotype was seen a handful of times. The chain recombines TRBV29-1 with TRBJ2-5; 11 nucleotides match TRBD2. The CDR3 sequence is 14 residues long. J gave up 0 bases and V 6 bases, and 3 bases lay outside the gene matches. Per the germline V gene, CDR1 is SQVTM and CDR2 is ANQGSEA. Here the CDR3 reads CSVPSGGNQETQYF. CDR3 sequence (DNA): TGCAGCGTCCCTAGCGGGGGGAACCAAGAGACCCAGTACTTC.

The table lists this clonotype with many counts. The chain joins TRBV27 to TRBJ2-6; D is ambiguous. This CDR3 has 15 amino acids. Germline lookup yields CDR1 MNHEY and CDR2 SMNVEV (reference sequence). Trimming removed 4 bases at V and 2 bases at J, with 9 bases between. This CDR3 is CASSSGWTGANVLTF. The CDR3 DNA is TGTGCCAGCAGTTCCGGTTGGACTGGGGCCAACGTCCTGACTTTC.

The sample holds a few counts of this clonotype. This sequence joins TRBV11-2 and TRBJ1-1; possibly TRBD1 for D (6 bases). The CDR3 sequence is 16 residues long. V was clipped by 7 bases and J by 1 base, with 19 bases between them. The V gene's germline CDR1 is SGHAT and CDR2 FQNNGV. CDR3 residues: CASTRSTGLGNTEAFF. CDR3 nucleotides: TGTGCCAGCACCCGATCCACAGGGTTGGGGAACACTGAAGCTTTCTTT. The full variable domain, rest sourced from reference TRBV11-2 and TRBJ1-1, is EAGVAQSPRYKIIEKRQSVAFWCNPISGHATLYWYQQILGQGPKLLIQFQNNGVVDDSQLPKDRFSAERLKGVDSTLKIQPAKLEDSAVYLCASTRSTGLGNTEAFFGQGTRLTVV.

This clonotype was seen ten or more times. This chain connects TRBV5-1 to TRBJ2-1; D gene uncertain. V was shortened by 0 bases and J by 4 bases, with 5 bases between the two germline ends. Looked up from germline, CDR1 is SGHRS and CDR2 is YFSETQ. The CDR3 extends over 13 amino acids. The CDR3 sequence is CASSLVGYNEQFF. CDR3 DNA sequence: TGCGCCAGCAGCTTGGTGGGTTACAATGAGCAGTTCTTC.

This clonotype was detected ten times or more. The J gene is TRBJ2-1, the V gene TRBV9; TRBD2 aligns across 8 bases. Germline V lookup: CDR1 SGDLS, CDR2 YYNGEE. The length of the CDR3 is 15 residues. Losses at the gene ends were 1 base for V and 5 bases for J; bases not matched to a gene: 5. CDR3 loop: CASSVSTSGNNEQFF. The DNA of the CDR3 is TGTGCCAGCAGCGTAAGTACTAGCGGAAACAATGAGCAGTTCTTC.